This T cell receptor beta chain was sequenced for a study of OX40 agonist ivuxolimab in advanced cancers. The study, taken as a whole, reports: Partial responders receiving 0.1-3.0 mg/kg showed among the lowest clonal expansion.

Repertoires were generated with immunoSEQ multiplex PCR, while TCRdb's copy carries only in-frame clones and drops some. This table has about 96,000 clones, less than 85% appearing once. In the case of this clone: Its antigen is as yet unknown.

The germline V and J ends were trimmed by 5 bases and 7 bases, with 18 bases remaining between them. The CDR3 spans 15 residues. Per the germline V gene, CDR1 is LNHNV and CDR2 is YYDKDF (reference sequence). Here the sequenced sample was CD4+ or CD8+ T cells sorted from blood, taken in a trial of the OX40 agonist ivuxolimab. The receptor's source is an adult with an advanced solid tumor such as melanoma, head and neck, liver or kidney cancer. The rearrangement links TRBV15 to TRBJ2-1; D is perhaps TRBD2 (5 bases). The CDR3 region has the DNA TGTGCCACCAGCCCGGCTCGCCTAGCAGTAAATGAGCAGTTCTTC. Residues: CATSPARLAVNEQFF.